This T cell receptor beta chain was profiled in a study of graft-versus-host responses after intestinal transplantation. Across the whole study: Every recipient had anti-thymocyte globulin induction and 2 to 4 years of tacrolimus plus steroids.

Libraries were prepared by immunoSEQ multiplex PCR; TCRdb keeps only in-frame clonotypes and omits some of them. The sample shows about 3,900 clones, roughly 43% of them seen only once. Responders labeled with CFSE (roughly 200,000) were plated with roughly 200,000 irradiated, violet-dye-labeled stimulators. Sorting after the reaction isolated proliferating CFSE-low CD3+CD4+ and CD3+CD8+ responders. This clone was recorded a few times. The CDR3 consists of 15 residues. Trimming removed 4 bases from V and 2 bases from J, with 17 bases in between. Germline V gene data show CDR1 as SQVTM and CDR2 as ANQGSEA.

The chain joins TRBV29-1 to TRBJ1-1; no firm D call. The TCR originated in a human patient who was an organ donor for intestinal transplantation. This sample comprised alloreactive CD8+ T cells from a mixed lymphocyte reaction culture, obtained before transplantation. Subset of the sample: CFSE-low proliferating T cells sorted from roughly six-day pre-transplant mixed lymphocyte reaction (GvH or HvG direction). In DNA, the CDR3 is TGCAGCGTTGTCGCCATGTGGGAGGTCAACACTGAAGCTTTCTTT. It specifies CSVVAMWEVNTEAFF.